This TCR beta chain was obtained from a study of identical twins. From germline, CDR1 is DFQATT and CDR2 SNEGSKA (reference sequence). The V end lost 2 bases, the J end lost 1 base, and 11 bases lay between the germline ends. This CDR3 contains 14 residues. This clonotype was detected many times. TCRdb re-called the 5' RACE reads with MiXCR, one entry per CDR3 protein. The sample lists 550,000 to 800,000 distinct CDR3 sequences, 7% to 7.5% occurring once. These data are also associated with another study on yellow fever vaccine responses in identical twins.

Sequencing input: PBMCs. The chain combines TRBV20-1 with TRBJ2-5; a weak D match, TRBD2 (5 bases). The receptor was isolated from a young woman in good health. The chain's CDR3 is CSARSSPTQETQYF. The DNA for the CDR3 is TGCAGTGCTAGATCTAGCCCTACCCAAGAGACCCAGTACTTC.